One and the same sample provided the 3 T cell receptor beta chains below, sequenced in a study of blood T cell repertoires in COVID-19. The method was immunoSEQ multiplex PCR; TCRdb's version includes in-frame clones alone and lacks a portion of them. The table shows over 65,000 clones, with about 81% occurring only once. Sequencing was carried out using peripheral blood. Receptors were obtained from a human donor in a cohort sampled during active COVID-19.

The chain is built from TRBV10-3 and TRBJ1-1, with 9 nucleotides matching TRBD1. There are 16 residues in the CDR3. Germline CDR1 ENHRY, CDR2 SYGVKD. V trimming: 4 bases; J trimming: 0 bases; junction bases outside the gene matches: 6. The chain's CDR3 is CAISGRQGVVNTEAFF. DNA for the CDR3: TGTGCCATCAGTGGCAGACAGGGGGTGGTGAACACTGAAGCTTTCTTT.

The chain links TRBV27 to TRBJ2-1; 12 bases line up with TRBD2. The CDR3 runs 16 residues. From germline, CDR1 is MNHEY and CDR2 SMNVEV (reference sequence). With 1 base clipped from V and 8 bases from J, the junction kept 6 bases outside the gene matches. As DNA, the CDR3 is TGTGCCAGCAGTTTATTAGGGACTAGCGGGCCGGATGAGCAGTTCTTC. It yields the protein CASSLLGTSGPDEQFF.

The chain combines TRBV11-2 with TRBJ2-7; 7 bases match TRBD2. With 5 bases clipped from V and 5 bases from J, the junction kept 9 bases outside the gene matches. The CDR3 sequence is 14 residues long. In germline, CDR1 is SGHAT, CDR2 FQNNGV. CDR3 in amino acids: CASSPSTSRDEQYF. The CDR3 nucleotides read TGTGCCAGCAGCCCCTCGACTAGCAGGGACGAGCAGTACTTC.